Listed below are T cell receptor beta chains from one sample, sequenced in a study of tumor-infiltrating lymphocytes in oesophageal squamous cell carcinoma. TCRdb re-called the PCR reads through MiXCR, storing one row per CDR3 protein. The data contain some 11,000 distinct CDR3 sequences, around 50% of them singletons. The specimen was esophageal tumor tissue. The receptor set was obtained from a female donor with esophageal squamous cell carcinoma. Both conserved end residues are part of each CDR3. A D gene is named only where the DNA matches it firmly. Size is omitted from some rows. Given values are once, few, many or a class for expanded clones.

CDR3nt: TGTGCCAGCAGCTTAGTGGGGGGAGATACGCAGTTCTTC
CDR3aa: CASSLVGGDTQFF
v_gene: TRBV7-4
j_gene: TRBJ2-1
abundance: .
d_gene: .

CDR3nt: TGTGCCAGCAAAAGGGGGGGAGCTTTCTTT
CDR3aa: CASKRGGAFF
v_gene: TRBV28
j_gene: TRBJ1-1
abundance: .
d_gene: .

CDR3nt: TGTGCCAGCAGCCCTTGGGGGCAGGGGGCTATACCTCAAGCCTACGAGCAGTACTTC
CDR3aa: CASSPWGQGAIPQAYEQYF
v_gene: TRBV7-4
j_gene: TRBJ2-7
abundance: .
d_gene: TRBD1

CDR3nt: TGTGCCAGCAGCTTGACGGGTTGGGGAAACATTCAGTACTTC
CDR3aa: CASSLTGWGNIQYF
v_gene: TRBV5-6
j_gene: TRBJ2-4
abundance: .
d_gene: .

CDR3nt: TGTGCCAGCAGTTTAAGGTCTAGCGGGAGCTACGAGCAGTACTTC
CDR3aa: CASSLRSSGSYEQYF
v_gene: TRBV12-3/TRBV12-4
j_gene: TRBJ2-7
abundance: .
d_gene: TRBD2

CDR3nt: TGTGCCAGCAGCTTATCGGGACCCAACGAGCAGTACTTC
CDR3aa: CASSLSGPNEQYF
v_gene: TRBV7-2
j_gene: TRBJ2-7
abundance: .
d_gene: .

CDR3nt: TGTGCCAGCAGCTTAGTCAGGAATGAGCAGTTCTTC
CDR3aa: CASSLVRNEQFF
v_gene: TRBV7-2
j_gene: TRBJ2-1
abundance: .
d_gene: .

CDR3nt: TGTGCCAGCAGCTTAACTGAAACTAGCACAGATACGCAGTATTTT
CDR3aa: CASSLTETSTDTQYF
v_gene: TRBV7-3
j_gene: TRBJ2-3
abundance: few
d_gene: .

CDR3nt: TGTGCCAGCAGCTCCGGGACAGGGCCTTTCGAGCAGTACTTT
CDR3aa: CASSSGTGPFEQYF
v_gene: TRBV6-6
j_gene: TRBJ1-6
abundance: .
d_gene: TRBD1

CDR3nt: TGTGCCACCAGTGAAGAGACAGGGGGAGCTTTCTTT
CDR3aa: CATSEETGGAFF
v_gene: TRBV24-1
j_gene: TRBJ1-1
abundance: .
d_gene: TRBD1

CDR3nt: TGTGCCAGCAGCAAAGGGACAGGGAGCAATGAAAAACTGTTTTTT
CDR3aa: CASSKGTGSNEKLFF
v_gene: TRBV7-9
j_gene: TRBJ1-4
abundance: .
d_gene: TRBD1

CDR3nt: TGTGCTAGCAGCTTAGCCATACAGGGGGTGGGTTCCTACAATGAGCAGTTCTTC
CDR3aa: CASSLAIQGVGSYNEQFF
v_gene: TRBV7-6
j_gene: TRBJ2-1
abundance: .
d_gene: TRBD1

CDR3nt: TGTGCCAGCAGCTTAAACACAGGGGAAGGAGAGACCCAGTTCTTC
CDR3aa: CASSLNTGEGETQFF
v_gene: TRBV7-3
j_gene: TRBJ2-1
abundance: .
d_gene: TRBD1

CDR3nt: TGTGCCAGCAGTTTCCCCTCAGGGGTTGGCTACACCTTC
CDR3aa: CASSFPSGVGYTF
v_gene: TRBV27
j_gene: TRBJ1-2
abundance: .
d_gene: .

CDR3nt: TGTGCCAGCAGCTTGGAGTTAGCGGGAGGGTATGAGCAGTACTTC
CDR3aa: CASSLELAGGYEQYF
v_gene: TRBV5-5
j_gene: TRBJ2-7
abundance: .
d_gene: TRBD2

CDR3nt: TGTGCCAGCAGCTGGACAGGGGCCTACAATGAGCAGTTCTTC
CDR3aa: CASSWTGAYNEQFF
v_gene: TRBV7-3
j_gene: TRBJ2-1
abundance: .
d_gene: TRBD1

CDR3nt: TGTGCCAGCAGTGAAGCGGGCAGGGGCCGCGCAGCTTTCTTT
CDR3aa: CASSEAGRGRAAFF
v_gene: TRBV6-1
j_gene: TRBJ1-1
abundance: .
d_gene: .

CDR3nt: TGTGCCAGCAGCTTAAATTTAGCTTTCGAGCAGTACTTC
CDR3aa: CASSLNLAFEQYF
v_gene: TRBV7-2
j_gene: TRBJ2-7
abundance: .
d_gene: .

CDR3nt: TGTGCCATCAAGAGCGGCCCCTACAATGAGCAGTTCTTC
CDR3aa: CAIKSGPYNEQFF
v_gene: TRBV10-3
j_gene: TRBJ2-1
abundance: .
d_gene: .

CDR3nt: TGTGCCAGCAGCACGCGGGGGGGCGGGACCTACAATGAGCAGTTCTTC
CDR3aa: CASSTRGGGTYNEQFF
v_gene: TRBV7-1
j_gene: TRBJ2-1
abundance: .
d_gene: TRBD2

CDR3nt: TGTGCCAGCAGCTTAGTTGCTAGTGAGCAGTACTTC
CDR3aa: CASSLVASEQYF
v_gene: TRBV11-2
j_gene: TRBJ2-5
abundance: few
d_gene: .

CDR3nt: TGTGCCAGCAGTTCACTAGCGGGATACGAGCAGTACTTC
CDR3aa: CASSSLAGYEQYF
v_gene: TRBV7-2
j_gene: TRBJ2-7
abundance: .
d_gene: TRBD2

CDR3nt: TGTGCCACCAGTGATGCTACAGGGTACCAAGAGACCCAGTACTTC
CDR3aa: CATSDATGYQETQYF
v_gene: TRBV24-1
j_gene: TRBJ2-5
abundance: .
d_gene: .

CDR3nt: TGCGCCAGCAGCCAAGATCTGCGCCATTACAATGAGCAGTTCTTC
CDR3aa: CASSQDLRHYNEQFF
v_gene: TRBV4-1
j_gene: TRBJ2-1
abundance: many
d_gene: .

CDR3nt: TGCGCCAGCAGCCAAGCCTTAACGGGAGCCTATGGCTACACCTTC
CDR3aa: CASSQALTGAYGYTF
v_gene: TRBV4-3
j_gene: TRBJ1-2
abundance: many
d_gene: .

CDR3nt: TGCAGCGTCGGCCCCACAGGGGCGATGGGGGGAGGTTACACCTTC
CDR3aa: CSVGPTGAMGGGYTF
v_gene: TRBV29-1
j_gene: TRBJ1-2
abundance: .
d_gene: TRBD1

CDR3nt: TGTGCCAGCAGTTACCAAGGGGCGGAGACCCAGTACTTC
CDR3aa: CASSYQGAETQYF
v_gene: TRBV6-6
j_gene: TRBJ2-5
abundance: few
d_gene: .

CDR3nt: TGTGCCAGCAGCTCCAATCTAGCGGGAGGGTTCGATGAGCAGTTCTTC
CDR3aa: CASSSNLAGGFDEQFF
v_gene: TRBV7-6
j_gene: TRBJ2-1
abundance: .
d_gene: TRBD2

CDR3nt: TGTGCCACCCGAGAGGGTGAGGCTGGGGCCAACGTCCTGACTTTC
CDR3aa: CATREGEAGANVLTF
v_gene: TRBV6-4
j_gene: TRBJ2-6
abundance: .
d_gene: .

CDR3nt: TGTGCCAGCAGCTTGGGGGGAGTTCGGGGGGCCAACGTCCTGACTTTC
CDR3aa: CASSLGGVRGANVLTF
v_gene: TRBV5-4
j_gene: TRBJ2-6
abundance: many
d_gene: .

CDR3nt: TGTGCCATCAGTGTGGACCGGGAGAATGAGCAGTACTTC
CDR3aa: CAISVDRENEQYF
v_gene: TRBV10-3
j_gene: TRBJ2-7
abundance: few
d_gene: .

CDR3nt: TGTGCCAGCAGTTTGGGGGGGAGTTGGACAAATGAGCAGTTCTTC
CDR3aa: CASSLGGSWTNEQFF
v_gene: TRBV12-3/TRBV12-4
j_gene: TRBJ2-1
abundance: .
d_gene: TRBD2

CDR3nt: TGTGCCAGCAGCCTGACAGGGGGCAAGTCCTACGAGCAGTACTTC
CDR3aa: CASSLTGGKSYEQYF
v_gene: TRBV7-2
j_gene: TRBJ2-7
abundance: .
d_gene: TRBD1

CDR3nt: TGTGCCAGCAGCTTTCAGGGTCATTCGAACACCGGGGAGCTGTTTTTT
CDR3aa: CASSFQGHSNTGELFF
v_gene: TRBV11-2
j_gene: TRBJ2-2
abundance: .
d_gene: .

CDR3nt: TGTGCCAGCAGCTTAAACAGGACAGGGGATCCTAACTATGGCTACACCTTC
CDR3aa: CASSLNRTGDPNYGYTF
v_gene: TRBV11-3
j_gene: TRBJ1-2
abundance: .
d_gene: TRBD1

CDR3nt: TGTGCCAGCAGCACTACAGGGAATAGTATGTTCAGTGAGCAGTTCTTC
CDR3aa: CASSTTGNSMFSEQFF
v_gene: TRBV11-2
j_gene: TRBJ2-1
abundance: few
d_gene: .

CDR3nt: TGTGCCAGCAACCCCGCGGGGCGGATTAACACCGGGGAGCTGTATTTT
CDR3aa: CASNPAGRINTGELYF
v_gene: TRBV7-6
j_gene: TRBJ2-5
abundance: .
d_gene: .

CDR3nt: TGTGCCAGCAGCGTCACTAGCGGGAGGCCGAACAATGAGCAGTTCTTC
CDR3aa: CASSVTSGRPNNEQFF
v_gene: TRBV7-2
j_gene: TRBJ2-1
abundance: .
d_gene: TRBD2

CDR3nt: TGTGCCAGCAGCTTAGCGGCCGGCGGAAATGAGCAGTTCTTC
CDR3aa: CASSLAAGGNEQFF
v_gene: TRBV7-6
j_gene: TRBJ2-1
abundance: .
d_gene: .

CDR3nt: TGTGCCAGCAGCGACGTAGCGGGAGGGAGCAATGAGCAGTTCTTC
CDR3aa: CASSDVAGGSNEQFF
v_gene: TRBV11-1
j_gene: TRBJ2-1
abundance: .
d_gene: TRBD2

CDR3nt: TGTGCCAGCAGTTCCCCCAGGTCTAACTATGGCTACACCTTC
CDR3aa: CASSSPRSNYGYTF
v_gene: TRBV6-9
j_gene: TRBJ1-2
abundance: .
d_gene: .

CDR3nt: TGTGCCAGCCGGAAGGGCGGGAGCTCCTACAATGAGCAGTTCTTC
CDR3aa: CASRKGGSSYNEQFF
v_gene: TRBV2
j_gene: TRBJ2-1
abundance: once
d_gene: TRBD2

CDR3nt: TGTGCCAGCAGCTCGTATAGCGGGGGGTACAATGAGCAGTTCTTC
CDR3aa: CASSSYSGGYNEQFF
v_gene: TRBV7-3
j_gene: TRBJ2-1
abundance: .
d_gene: TRBD2

CDR3nt: TGTGCCAGCAGCTTAGCACAGGGGGGTGCCGAGCAGTACTTC
CDR3aa: CASSLAQGGAEQYF
v_gene: TRBV7-8
j_gene: TRBJ2-7
abundance: .
d_gene: TRBD1

CDR3nt: TGTGCCAGCAGCTTAGAGGGGGCGATAGATACGCAGTATTTT
CDR3aa: CASSLEGAIDTQYF
v_gene: TRBV7-3
j_gene: TRBJ2-3
abundance: .
d_gene: TRBD1

CDR3nt: TGTGCCAGCAGCGCGACTAGCGAGGGCAACCAAGAGACCCAGTACTTC
CDR3aa: CASSATSEGNQETQYF
v_gene: TRBV12-3/TRBV12-4
j_gene: TRBJ2-5
abundance: many
d_gene: TRBD2

CDR3nt: TGTGCCATCAGTGAGTCGAGACTAGCGGGGAGCGTTTTCTTC
CDR3aa: CAISESRLAGSVFF
v_gene: TRBV10-3
j_gene: TRBJ2-3
abundance: .
d_gene: TRBD2

CDR3nt: TGTGCCAGCAGTTACGGCGGGCGCACAGATACGCAGTATTTT
CDR3aa: CASSYGGRTDTQYF
v_gene: TRBV6-2/TRBV6-3
j_gene: TRBJ2-3
abundance: .
d_gene: .

CDR3nt: TGTGCCAGCAGCTTAACTAGCGGAACTAGCACAGATACGCAGTATTTT
CDR3aa: CASSLTSGTSTDTQYF
v_gene: TRBV7-3
j_gene: TRBJ2-3
abundance: .
d_gene: .

CDR3nt: TGTGCCAGCAGCCAGCGCCGGGACAGAGACTATGGCTACACCTTC
CDR3aa: CASSQRRDRDYGYTF
v_gene: TRBV7-8
j_gene: TRBJ1-2
abundance: .
d_gene: TRBD1

CDR3nt: TGTGCCAGCAGCTTAGGACTAGCGGGGGGCCGGGGAGGGACCCAGTACTTC
CDR3aa: CASSLGLAGGRGGTQYF
v_gene: TRBV11-2
j_gene: TRBJ2-5
abundance: .
d_gene: TRBD2

CDR3nt: TGTGCCAGCAGCTTAGAAAGAACAGATACGCAGTATTTT
CDR3aa: CASSLERTDTQYF
v_gene: TRBV7-6
j_gene: TRBJ2-3
abundance: .
d_gene: .

CDR3nt: TGTGCCAGCAGCTTAGTTTGGGGCTATTCGTACTTC
CDR3aa: CASSLVWGYSYF
v_gene: TRBV7-8
j_gene: TRBJ2-1
abundance: few
d_gene: .

CDR3nt: TGTGCCAGCAGCTCAGGCCCGAGAAAACAAGAGACCCAGTACTTC
CDR3aa: CASSSGPRKQETQYF
v_gene: TRBV7-6
j_gene: TRBJ2-5
abundance: .
d_gene: .

CDR3nt: TGTGCTAGCAGCTTACCACACAGGGTCGGAGCCTACGAGCAGTACTTC
CDR3aa: CASSLPHRVGAYEQYF
v_gene: TRBV7-6
j_gene: TRBJ2-7
abundance: .
d_gene: .

CDR3nt: TGTGCCAGCAGTTCCCTCTTAGACAGGGGAGGATGGAACGAGCAGTACTTC
CDR3aa: CASSSLLDRGGWNEQYF
v_gene: TRBV6-8
j_gene: TRBJ2-7
abundance: .
d_gene: TRBD1

CDR3nt: TGTGCCAGCAGCTTGGATCCACAGGACGGAGCGTACGAGCAGTACTTC
CDR3aa: CASSLDPQDGAYEQYF
v_gene: TRBV11-3
j_gene: TRBJ2-7
abundance: few
d_gene: .